This T cell receptor beta chain was retrieved from a study of T cell responses to AZD1222 COVID-19 vaccine. Whole-study findings and limits: Epitopes outside B.1.351 and B.1.1.7 mutated regions reportedly drew nearly half of spike TCRs.

There are 14 residues in the CDR3. Per germline, CDR1 LGHDT and CDR2 YNNKEL (reference sequence). V shed 6 bases and J shed 1 base, with 12 bases lying between them. Clones were read by immunoSEQ multiplex PCR, and TCRdb kept only the in-frame ones, dropping some. The sample holds over 130,000 clones; about 90% are singletons and the top ten take around 1.6%. On this clone itself: Its antigen remains unknown.

The receptor's source is an adult who received the AZD1222 COVID-19 vaccine. This chain joins TRBV3-1 (or the pseudogene TRBV3-2) and TRBJ2-5; D is uncertain. The starting material was peripheral blood, obtained 28 days after the second AZD1222 dose. CDR3 in DNA: TGTGCCAGCAGGCACCTCAGCGCCCAAGAGACCCAGTACTTC. It yields the protein CASRHLSAQETQYF.